A single T cell receptor (beta chain) is shown here with its context. Its antigen remains unidentified. These data are taken from a study of CD8+CD57+ T cells in acquired aplastic anemia. Overall study context: DNA per sorted CD4+ or CD8+ sample ranged 0.2 to 27.4 ug, averaging around 3.1 ug. General study findings and limits: Researchers report that about 28 CD8+ CDR3 sequences appeared in both patients and controls.

This CDR3 is built from 14 residues. CDR1 and CDR2 (germline): MNHEY, SMNVEV (reference sequence). The V end was cut by 5 bases, the J end by 7 bases, with 15 bases between. Profiling of TCR beta VDJ combinations and CDR3 sequences used genomic DNA as template. Each CDR3 protein gets one entry after TCRdb re-called the reads with MiXCR. The sample carries 30,000 to 40,000 distinct CDR3 sequences, 76% recorded once. This receptor was obtained from a human donor in good health, serving as a control. Sequencing was performed on sorted CD4+, CD8+, or CD8+CD57+ T cells (not recorded which) from PBMCs. The chain has TRBV27 and TRBJ2-1, with D possibly being TRBD1 (5 bases). This CDR3 is CASSPRRVGNEQFF. The DNA of the CDR3 is TGTGCCAGCAGTCCCCGCAGGGTGGGGAATGAGCAGTTCTTC.